This passage covers 13 T cell receptor beta chains from one sample sequenced in a study of blood T cell repertoires in COVID-19 (dated by TCRdb to the early 2020s). The library was obtained by the immunoSEQ multiplex PCR assay. TCRdb's version of the immuneACCESS table is confined to in-frame rearrangements and falls short of the full clone set. An unresolved V gene accounts for under half of the shortfall where checked; the remainder is of unknown origin. This sample comprises about 76,000 clones, 75% to 90% of them detected only once. Jointly, the top ten make up 5% to 6.5% of the sample. Sequenced material: peripheral blood. These receptor sequences come from a man over 45 with active COVID-19.

The gene calls are TRBV7-2 and TRBJ2-6; D may be TRBD2 (5 bases). Germline CDR1 and CDR2: SGHTA and FQGNSA. The CDR3 consists of 17 residues. The V gene lost 2 bases and the J gene lost 4 bases, with 15 bases spanning the gap. Here the CDR3 reads CASSLPGRELGANVLTF. The CDR3 DNA reads as TGTGCCAGCAGCTTACCCGGACGGGAATTGGGGGCCAACGTCCTGACTTTC.

This clone has just one count. The V and J genes are TRBV6-5 and TRBJ2-7; TRBD2 aligns across 11 bases. Germline CDR1 reads MNHEY; CDR2 reads SVGAGI. The CDR3 is made up of 14 amino acids. V trimming: 10 bases; J trimming: 2 bases; junction bases outside the gene matches: 7. In nucleotides, the CDR3 is TGTGCCACCCCTTCGGGACTAGCGGCCTACGAGCAGTACTTC. This sequence encodes CATPSGLAAYEQYF.

The V and J genes are TRBV3-1 (or the pseudogene TRBV3-2) and TRBJ2-2; the D gene is possibly TRBD2 (6 bases). In germline, CDR1 is LGHDT, CDR2 YNNKEL (reference sequence). V dropped 3 bases and J dropped 5 bases, with 16 bases sitting between them. There are 16 residues in the CDR3. Written as DNA, the CDR3 is TGTGCCAGCAGCCACAGGGCGGGGATTAATACCGGGGAGCTGTTTTTT. Translation gives CASSHRAGINTGELFF.

The J gene is TRBJ1-1, the V gene TRBV11-2; D is uncertain. V was pared by 0 bases and J by 1 base, with 3 bases between. This CDR3 is built from 13 residues. Germline V lookup: CDR1 SGHAT, CDR2 FQNNGV. CDR3 in amino acids: CASSLDGNTEAFF. As DNA, the CDR3 is TGTGCCAGCAGCTTAGACGGGAACACTGAAGCTTTCTTT.

V and J are TRBV4-3 and TRBJ1-4, with 7 bases fitting TRBD1. V shed 4 bases, J shed 3 bases, and the junction held 5 bases outside the gene matches. This CDR3 comprises 15 residues. Germline V gene lookup returns CDR1 LGHNA and CDR2 YSLEER. CDR3 sequence reads: CASSPNRGPNEKLFF. The DNA for the CDR3 is TGCGCCAGCAGCCCCAACAGGGGACCTAATGAAAAACTGTTTTTT.

The V and J genes are TRBV7-9 and TRBJ2-3; D is ambiguous. Germline CDR1 reads SEHNR; CDR2 reads FQNEAQ (reference sequence). Trimming pared 3 bases from V and 4 bases from J, leaving 5 bases between. The CDR3 length is 12 residues. CDR3 in DNA: TGTGCCAGCAGCTTGTCGGCAGATACGCAGTATTTT. Protein product: CASSLSADTQYF.

The V call is TRBV28, the J call TRBJ1-2; D possibly corresponds to TRBD1 (6 bases). CDR3 size: 15 residues. The germline CDR1 and CDR2 sequences are MDHEN and SYDVKM. V lost 2 bases and J lost 6, with 16 bases in between. The CDR3 here is CASSLSNPQGHGYTF. The CDR3 region has the DNA TGTGCCAGCAGTTTAAGTAACCCTCAGGGGCATGGCTACACCTTC.

The V and J genes are TRBV9 and TRBJ2-7; 11 nucleotides line up with TRBD2. The trim removed 4 bases at V and 5 bases at J, leaving 11 bases unmatched. CDR3 length: 16 amino acids. The germline CDR1 and CDR2 sequences are SGDLS and YYNGEE. The CDR3 region is CASSTPGTSGIHEQYF. CDR3 sequence (DNA): TGTGCCAGCAGCACTCCCGGGACTAGCGGCATCCACGAGCAGTACTTC.

The J gene is TRBJ2-6, the V gene TRBV14, with 10 bases lining up with TRBD1. Germline CDR1 reads SGHDN; CDR2 reads FVKESK. The junction had 3 bases not matched to a gene; V was cut back by 0 bases and J by 1 base. CDR3 length: 18 amino acids. The CDR3 here is CASSQETGGLSGANVLTF. The CDR3 DNA follows: TGTGCCAGCAGCCAAGAGACAGGGGGCCTTTCTGGGGCCAACGTCCTGACTTTC.

The chain uses TRBV4-1 and TRBJ2-1, with TRBD2 matching 16 bases. The CDR3 has 21 amino acids. Looked up from germline, CDR1 is MGHRA and CDR2 is YSYEKL. V trimming: 4 bases; J trimming: 0 bases; junction bases outside the gene matches: 12. As DNA, the CDR3 is TGCGCCAGCAGCCGCATATCACCGGGACTAGCGGGAGGGGGCTCCTACAATGAGCAGTTCTTC. Translated, it gives CASSRISPGLAGGGSYNEQFF.

The chain links TRBV4-2 to TRBJ2-7; TRBD2 matches 15 bases. This CDR3 is built from 16 residues. V lost 1 base and J lost 4; bases outside the gene matches: 2. Looked up from germline, CDR1 is LGHNA and CDR2 is YNFKEQ. CDR3 residues: CASSQVGTSGRYEQYF. The CDR3 DNA follows: TGTGCCAGCAGCCAAGTCGGGACTAGCGGGAGGTACGAGCAGTACTTC.

V usage is TRBV15 and J usage is TRBJ2-5, with 8 bases identical to TRBD2. The V gene's germline CDR1 is LNHNV and CDR2 YYDKDF (reference sequence). V dropped 8 bases and J dropped 4; count of bases not matched to a gene: 12. This CDR3 is 15 amino acids long. CDR3 protein: CATEERGRRLETQYF. For the CDR3, the DNA is TGTGCCACCGAAGAGCGGGGGAGGAGGCTAGAGACCCAGTACTTC.

This chain joins TRBV6-5 and TRBJ1-2; D might be TRBD1 (6 bases). CDR1 and CDR2 (germline): MNHEY, SVGAGI. With 7 bases removed from V and 4 bases from J, the gap between germline ends came to 10 bases. The CDR3 extends over 12 amino acids. The CDR3: CASTDRPYGYTF. The CDR3 nucleotides are TGTGCCAGCACAGACAGGCCCTATGGCTACACCTTC.